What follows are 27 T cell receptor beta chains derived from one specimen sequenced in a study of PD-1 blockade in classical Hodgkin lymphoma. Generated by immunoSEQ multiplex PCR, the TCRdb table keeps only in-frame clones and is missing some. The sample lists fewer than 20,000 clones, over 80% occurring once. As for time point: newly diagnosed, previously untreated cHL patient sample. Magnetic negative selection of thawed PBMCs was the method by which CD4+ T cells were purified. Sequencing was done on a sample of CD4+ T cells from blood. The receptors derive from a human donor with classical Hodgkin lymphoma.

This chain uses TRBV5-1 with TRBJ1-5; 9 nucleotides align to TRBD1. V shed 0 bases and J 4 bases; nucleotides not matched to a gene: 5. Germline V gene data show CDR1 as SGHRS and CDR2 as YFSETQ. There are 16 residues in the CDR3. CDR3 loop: CASSLDGTGWNQPQHF. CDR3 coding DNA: TGCGCCAGCAGCTTGGATGGGACAGGGTGGAATCAGCCCCAGCATTTT. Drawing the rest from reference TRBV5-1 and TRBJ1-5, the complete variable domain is KAGVTQTPRYLIKTRGQQVTLSCSPISGHRSVSWYQQTPGQGLQFLFEYFSETQRNKGNFPGRFSGRQFSNSRSEMNVSTLELGDSALYLCASSLDGTGWNQPQHFGDGTRLSIL.

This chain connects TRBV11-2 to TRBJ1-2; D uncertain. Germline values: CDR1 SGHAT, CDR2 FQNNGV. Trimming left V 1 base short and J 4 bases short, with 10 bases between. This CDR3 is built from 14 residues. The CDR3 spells CASSLAREGYGYTF. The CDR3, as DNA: TGTGCCAGCAGCTTAGCCCGGGAGGGCTATGGCTACACCTTC.

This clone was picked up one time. This CDR3 is CASSRPGYNSYNEQFF. Written as DNA, the CDR3 is TGTGCCAGCAGCCGACCGGGGTATAACTCTTACAATGAGCAGTTCTTC. The chain uses TRBV28 and TRBJ2-1, with D maybe TRBD2 (5 bases). V was trimmed by 6 bases and J by 4 bases, leaving 19 bases between them. CDR1 is MDHEN and CDR2 is SYDVKM in the germline V gene. This CDR3 has 16 residues. Full variable domain (outside the CDR3, taken from reference TRBV28 and TRBJ2-1): DVKVTQSSRYLVKRTGEKVFLECVQDMDHENMFWYRQDPGLGLRLIYFSYDVKMKEKGDIPEGYSVSREKKERFSLILESASTNQTSMYLCASSRPGYNSYNEQFFGPGTRLTVL.

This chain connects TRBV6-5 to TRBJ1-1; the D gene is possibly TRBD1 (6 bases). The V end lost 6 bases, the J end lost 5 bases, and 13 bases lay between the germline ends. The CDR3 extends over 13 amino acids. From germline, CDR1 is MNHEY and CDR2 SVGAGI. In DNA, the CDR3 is TGTGCCAGCAGATACGACAGGCGGACTGAAGCTTTCTTT. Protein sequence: CASRYDRRTEAFF.

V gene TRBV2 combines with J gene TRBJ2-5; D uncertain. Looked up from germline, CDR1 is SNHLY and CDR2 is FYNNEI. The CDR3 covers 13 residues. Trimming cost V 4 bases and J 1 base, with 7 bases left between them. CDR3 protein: CASSASVQETQYF. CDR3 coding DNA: TGTGCCAGCAGTGCGTCGGTCCAAGAGACCCAGTACTTC. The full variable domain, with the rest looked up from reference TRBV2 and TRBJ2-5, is EPEVTQTPSHQVTQMGQEVILRCVPISNHLYFYWYRQILGQKVEFLVSFYNNEISEKSEIFDDQFSVERPDGSNFTLKIRSTKLEDSAMYFCASSASVQETQYFGPGTRLLVL.

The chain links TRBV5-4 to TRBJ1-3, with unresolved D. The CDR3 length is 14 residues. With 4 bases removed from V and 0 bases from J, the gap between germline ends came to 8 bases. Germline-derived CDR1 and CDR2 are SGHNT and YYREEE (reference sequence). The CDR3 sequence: CASSQTASGNTIYF. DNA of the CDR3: TGTGCCAGCAGCCAGACTGCCTCTGGAAACACCATATATTTT.

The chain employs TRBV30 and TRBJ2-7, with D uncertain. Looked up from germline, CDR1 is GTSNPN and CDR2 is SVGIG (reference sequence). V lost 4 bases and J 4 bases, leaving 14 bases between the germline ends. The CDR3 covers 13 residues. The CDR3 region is CAWTRTDLYEQYF. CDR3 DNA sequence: TGTGCCTGGACAAGGACCGACTTATACGAGCAGTACTTC.

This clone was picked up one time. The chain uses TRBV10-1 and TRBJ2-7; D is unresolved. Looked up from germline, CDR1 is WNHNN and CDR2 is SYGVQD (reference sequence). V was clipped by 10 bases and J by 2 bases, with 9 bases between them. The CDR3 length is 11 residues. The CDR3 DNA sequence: TGCGCCATCCCATCCCCCTACGAGCAGTACTTC. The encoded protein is CAIPSPYEQYF.

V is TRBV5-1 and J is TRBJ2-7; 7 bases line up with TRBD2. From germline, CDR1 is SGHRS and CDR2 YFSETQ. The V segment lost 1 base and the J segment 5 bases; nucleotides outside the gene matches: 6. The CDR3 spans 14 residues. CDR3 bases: TGCGCCAGCAGCTTGCGACTAGCACCCCACGAGCAGTACTTC. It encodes CASSLRLAPHEQYF. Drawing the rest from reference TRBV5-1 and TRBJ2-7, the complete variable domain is KAGVTQTPRYLIKTRGQQVTLSCSPISGHRSVSWYQQTPGQGLQFLFEYFSETQRNKGNFPGRFSGRQFSNSRSEMNVSTLELGDSALYLCASSLRLAPHEQYFGPGTRLTVT.

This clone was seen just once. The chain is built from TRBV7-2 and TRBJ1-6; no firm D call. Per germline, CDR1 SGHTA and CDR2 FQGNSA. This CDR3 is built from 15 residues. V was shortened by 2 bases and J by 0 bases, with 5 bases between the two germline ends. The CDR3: CASSLTSSYNSPLHF. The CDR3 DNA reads TGTGCCAGCAGCTTAACCAGCTCCTATAATTCACCCCTCCACTTT.

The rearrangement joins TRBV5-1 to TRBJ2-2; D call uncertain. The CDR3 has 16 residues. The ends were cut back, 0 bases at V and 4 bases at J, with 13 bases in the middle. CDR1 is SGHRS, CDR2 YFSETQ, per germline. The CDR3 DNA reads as TGCGCCAGCAGCTTGGGGGCTACGGCTATCACCGGGGAGCTGTTTTTT. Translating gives CASSLGATAITGELFF.

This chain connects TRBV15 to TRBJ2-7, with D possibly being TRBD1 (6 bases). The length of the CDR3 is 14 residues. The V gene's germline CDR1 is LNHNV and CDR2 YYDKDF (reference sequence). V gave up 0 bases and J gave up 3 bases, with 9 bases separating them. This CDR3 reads CATSRDDRYYEQYF. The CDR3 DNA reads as TGTGCCACCAGCAGAGATGACAGGTACTACGAGCAGTACTTC.

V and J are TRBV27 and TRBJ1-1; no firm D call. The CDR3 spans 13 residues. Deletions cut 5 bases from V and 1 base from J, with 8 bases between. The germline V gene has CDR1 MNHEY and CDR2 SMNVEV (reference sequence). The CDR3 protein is CASSTIQNTEAFF. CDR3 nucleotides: TGTGCCAGCAGTACCATACAGAACACTGAAGCTTTCTTT.

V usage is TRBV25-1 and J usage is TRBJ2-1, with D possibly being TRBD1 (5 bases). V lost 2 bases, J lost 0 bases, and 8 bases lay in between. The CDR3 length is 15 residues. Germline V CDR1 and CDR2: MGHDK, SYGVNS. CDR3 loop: CASSEGRASYNEQFF. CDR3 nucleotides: TGTGCCAGCAGTGAAGGCAGGGCCTCCTACAATGAGCAGTTCTTC. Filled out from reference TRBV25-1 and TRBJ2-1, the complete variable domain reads EADIYQTPRYLVIGTGKKITLECSQTMGHDKMYWYQQDPGMELHLIHYSYGVNSTEKGDLSSESTVSRIRTEHFPLTLESARPSHTSQYLCASSEGRASYNEQFFGPGTRLTVL.

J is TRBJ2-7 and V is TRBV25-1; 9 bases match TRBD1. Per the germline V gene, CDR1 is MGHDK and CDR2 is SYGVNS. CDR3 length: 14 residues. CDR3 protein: CAAGSGTGSYEQYF. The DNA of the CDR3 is TGTGCGGCGGGAAGTGGGACAGGGTCCTACGAGCAGTACTTC.

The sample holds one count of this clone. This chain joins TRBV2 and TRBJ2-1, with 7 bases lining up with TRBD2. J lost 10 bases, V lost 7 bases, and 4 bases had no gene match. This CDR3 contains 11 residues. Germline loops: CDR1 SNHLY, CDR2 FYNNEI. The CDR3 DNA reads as TGTGCCAGCACCCTGGGAGGGGAGCAGTTCTTC. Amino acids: CASTLGGEQFF.

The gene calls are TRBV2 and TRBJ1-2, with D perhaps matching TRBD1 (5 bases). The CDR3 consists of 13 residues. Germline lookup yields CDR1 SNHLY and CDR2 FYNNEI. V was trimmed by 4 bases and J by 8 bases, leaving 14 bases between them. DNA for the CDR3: TGTGCCAGCAGTGCCGCTGGGGGTGGCGGCTACACCTTC. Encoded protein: CASSAAGGGGYTF.

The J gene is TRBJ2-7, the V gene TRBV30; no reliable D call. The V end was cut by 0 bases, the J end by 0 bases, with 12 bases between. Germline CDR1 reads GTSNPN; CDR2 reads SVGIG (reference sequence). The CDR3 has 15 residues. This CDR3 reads CAWSVLLGSSYEQYF. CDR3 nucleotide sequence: TGTGCCTGGAGTGTACTTCTGGGGTCCTCCTACGAGCAGTACTTC.

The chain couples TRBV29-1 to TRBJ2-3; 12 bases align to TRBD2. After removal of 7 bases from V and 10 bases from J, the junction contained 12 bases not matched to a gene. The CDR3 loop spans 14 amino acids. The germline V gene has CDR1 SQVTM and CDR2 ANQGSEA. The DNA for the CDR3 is TGCAGCGCCGGGACTAGCGGGTCCGTCAAGGCGCAGTATTTT. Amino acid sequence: CSAGTSGSVKAQYF.

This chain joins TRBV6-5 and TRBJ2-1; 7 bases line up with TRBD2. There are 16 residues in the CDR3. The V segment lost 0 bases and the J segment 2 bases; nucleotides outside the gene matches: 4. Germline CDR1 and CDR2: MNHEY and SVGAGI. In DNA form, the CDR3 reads TGTGCCAGCAGTTACTCGATGGCGGGAGCCTACAATGAGCAGTTCTTC. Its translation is CASSYSMAGAYNEQFF.

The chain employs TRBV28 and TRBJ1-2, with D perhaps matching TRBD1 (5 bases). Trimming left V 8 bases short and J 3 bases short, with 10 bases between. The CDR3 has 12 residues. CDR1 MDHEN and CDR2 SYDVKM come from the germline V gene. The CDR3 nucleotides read TGTGCCAGCGGGGGGGGTTACTATGGCTACACCTTC. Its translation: CASGGGYYGYTF.

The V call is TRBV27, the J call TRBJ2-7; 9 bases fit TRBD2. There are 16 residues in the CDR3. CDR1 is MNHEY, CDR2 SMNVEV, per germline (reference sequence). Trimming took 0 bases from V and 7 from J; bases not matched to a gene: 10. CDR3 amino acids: CASSLSLLAGRGEQYF. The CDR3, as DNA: TGTGCCAGCAGTTTATCCCTTCTAGCGGGACGGGGTGAGCAGTACTTC.

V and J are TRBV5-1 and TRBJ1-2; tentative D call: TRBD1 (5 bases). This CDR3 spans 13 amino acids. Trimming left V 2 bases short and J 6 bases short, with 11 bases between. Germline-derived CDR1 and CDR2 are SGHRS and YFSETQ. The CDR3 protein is CASSLHGDDGYTF. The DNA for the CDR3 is TGCGCCAGCAGCTTACACGGGGACGATGGCTACACCTTC.

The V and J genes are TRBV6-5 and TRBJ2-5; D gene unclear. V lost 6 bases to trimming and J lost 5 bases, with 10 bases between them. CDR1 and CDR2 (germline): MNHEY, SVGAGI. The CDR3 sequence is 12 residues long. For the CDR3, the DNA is TGTGCCAGCAGCTCGGGTTGGGAGACCCAGTACTTC. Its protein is CASSSGWETQYF.

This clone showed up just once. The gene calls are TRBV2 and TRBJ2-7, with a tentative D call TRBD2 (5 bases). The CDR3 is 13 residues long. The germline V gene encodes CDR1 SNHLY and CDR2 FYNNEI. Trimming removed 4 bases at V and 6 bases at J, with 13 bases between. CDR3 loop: CASSGGSSSEQYF. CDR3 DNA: TGTGCCAGCAGTGGTGGGAGCTCGAGCGAGCAGTACTTC. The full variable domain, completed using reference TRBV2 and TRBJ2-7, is EPEVTQTPSHQVTQMGQEVILRCVPISNHLYFYWYRQILGQKVEFLVSFYNNEISEKSEIFDDQFSVERPDGSNFTLKIRSTKLEDSAMYFCASSGGSSSEQYFGPGTRLTVT.

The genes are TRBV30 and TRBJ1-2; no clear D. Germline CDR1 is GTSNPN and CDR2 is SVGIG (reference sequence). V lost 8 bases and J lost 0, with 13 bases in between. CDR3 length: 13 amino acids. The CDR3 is CAATAPANYGYTF. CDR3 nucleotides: TGTGCCGCAACAGCTCCAGCTAACTATGGCTACACCTTC.

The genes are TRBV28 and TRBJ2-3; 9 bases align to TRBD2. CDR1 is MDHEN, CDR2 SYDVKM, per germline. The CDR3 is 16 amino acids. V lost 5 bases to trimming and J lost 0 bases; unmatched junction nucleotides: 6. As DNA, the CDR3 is TGTGCCAGCAGTCCCGGGACTAGCCGTAGCACAGATACGCAGTATTTT. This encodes CASSPGTSRSTDTQYF.